This T cell receptor (beta chain) derives from a study of early T cells in non-severe SARS-CoV-2 infection. Study-wide context: Alpha and beta chains were unpaired, from unsorted whole-blood bulk RNA.

The length of the CDR3 is 15 residues. Losses at the gene ends were 4 bases for V and 6 bases for J; bases not matched to a gene: 9. Regarding the study as a whole: Matching results from VDJdb favored anti-spike CD8 responses, leaving private and CD4 specificities undetected.

Turning to this clonotype: Its antigen is unknown.

Each single cDNA molecule received a unique molecular identifier. MiXCR, applied by TCRdb to the 5' RACE reads, yields one record per CDR3 protein. The data contain roughly 70,000 distinct CDR3 sequences, around 20% of them seen just once; the ten biggest clones take up approximately 15%. This TCR derives from an adult who was a healthcare worker with PCR-confirmed SARS-CoV-2 infection or an uninfected control (not recorded which). The gene calls are TRBV12-3 or TRBV12-4 and TRBJ2-5; 9 nucleotides agree with TRBD2. The material sequenced was whole blood, taken at baseline. The CDR3 protein is CASSSGGGDVKTQYF. The CDR3 region has the DNA TGTGCCAGCAGTTCTGGCGGGGGGGATGTCAAGACCCAGTACTTC.